This is a list of T cell receptor beta chains from one sample in a study of human versus mouse CDR3 diversity and MHC coevolution. Here immunoSEQ multiplex PCR was the method, and the copy in TCRdb shows in-frame clones only, minus some. The data contain roughly 86,000 clones, approximately 92% of them singletons. The sequenced material came from naive CD4+ T cells from blood. The origin of the receptors is a person aged 30-70 years in good health. The CDR3 runs from the conserved cysteine through the conserved F or W. A D gene is named only where the DNA matches it firmly. Part of the rows lack a size; the others show once, few, many or a class for expanded clones.

d_gene | j_gene | abundance | v_gene | CDR3aa | CDR3nt
TRBD1 | TRBJ2-7 | once | TRBV7-2 | CASSLETGGYEQYF | TGTGCCAGCAGCTTGGAGACAGGGGGCTACGAGCAGTACTTC
TRBD1 | TRBJ1-5 | NA | TRBV5-4 | CASSRGQGSNQPQHF | TGTGCCAGCAGCCGGGGACAGGGAAGCAATCAGCCCCAGCATTTT
NA | TRBJ2-5 | once | TRBV29-1 | CSGEGGSQETQYF | TGCAGCGGCGAGGGGGGGTCCCAAGAGACCCAGTACTTC
NA | TRBJ2-7 | few | TRBV19 | CASSIGQTNEQYF | TGTGCCAGTAGTATCGGGCAGACTAACGAGCAGTACTTC
NA | TRBJ1-6 | NA | TRBV7-6 | CASSLESGLNSPLHF | TGTGCCAGCAGCTTAGAATCGGGATTGAATTCACCCCTCCACTTT
TRBD2 | TRBJ2-5 | once | TRBV9 | CASSVVPSGSGSAQYF | TGTGCCAGCAGCGTAGTACCTAGCGGGAGTGGGTCGGCCCAGTACTTC
TRBD1 | TRBJ2-7 | NA | TRBV7-6 | CASSLDQGASYEQYF | TGTGCCAGCAGCTTAGATCAGGGGGCCTCCTACGAGCAGTACTTC
NA | TRBJ2-1 | NA | TRBV11-1 | CASSLAPNYYNEQFF | TGTGCCAGCAGCTTAGCACCAAACTACTACAATGAGCAGTTCTTC
NA | TRBJ2-7 | NA | TRBV2 | CASSGTAYEQYF | TGTGCCAGCAGTGGGACAGCCTACGAGCAGTACTTC
TRBD1 | TRBJ2-3 | NA | TRBV19 | CASSRDRGTNTDTQYF | TGTGCCAGTAGCAGGGACAGGGGGACTAACACAGATACGCAGTATTTT
NA | TRBJ2-2 | NA | TRBV30 | CAWRDGAGELFF | TGTGCCTGGAGGGACGGGGCCGGGGAGCTGTTTTTT
TRBD1 | TRBJ1-1 | NA | TRBV7-2 | CASSSGQGSRAEAFF | TGTGCCAGCAGCTCCGGACAGGGGAGTCGGGCTGAAGCTTTCTTT
NA | TRBJ2-6 | NA | TRBV5-4 | CASSLRGSGANVLTF | TGTGCCAGCAGCTTGAGGGGCTCTGGGGCCAACGTCCTGACTTTC
NA | TRBJ1-1 | NA | TRBV6-6 | CASSQPGGNTEAFF | TGTGCCAGCAGCCAACCCGGCGGAAACACTGAAGCTTTCTTT
NA | TRBJ1-2 | NA | TRBV14 | CASSQGGIGYTF | TGTGCCAGCAGCCAGGGAGGGATCGGCTACACCTTC
NA | TRBJ1-4 | NA | TRBV5-6 | CASSFNPTGQTEKLFF | TGTGCCAGCAGCTTTAACCCCACAGGACAGACGGAAAAACTGTTTTTT
TRBD1 | TRBJ1-4 | once | TRBV30 | CAWRTGLRGELFF | TGTGCCTGGAGGACAGGGCTCAGGGGAGAACTGTTTTTT
NA | TRBJ1-5 | NA | TRBV5-5 | CASSPLDWSGPQHF | TGTGCCAGCAGCCCCCTCGACTGGTCGGGGCCCCAGCATTTT
NA | TRBJ1-6 | NA | TRBV27 | CASTLGVGTYNSPLHF | TGTGCCAGCACCTTAGGGGTAGGCACCTATAATTCACCCCTCCACTTT
TRBD2 | TRBJ2-1 | once | TRBV12-5 | CASGLTYPGLDNEQFF | TGTGCTAGTGGTTTGACCTACCCGGGACTAGATAATGAGCAGTTCTTC
TRBD1 | TRBJ1-2 | once | TRBV7-2 | CASSPEGTGYGYTF | TGTGCCAGCAGCCCAGAGGGGACAGGCTATGGCTACACCTTC
TRBD2 | TRBJ2-3 | NA | TRBV9 | CASSPGLVAVTDTQYF | TGTGCCAGCAGCCCAGGACTAGTAGCGGTCACAGATACGCAGTATTTT
TRBD1 | TRBJ1-4 | NA | TRBV7-9 | CASSPGGFGEKLFF | TGTGCCAGCAGCCCAGGGGGCTTTGGGGAAAAACTGTTTTTT
NA | TRBJ2-2 | NA | TRBV9 | CASSETVNTGELFF | TGTGCCAGCAGCGAGACAGTGAACACCGGGGAGCTGTTTTTT
TRBD1 | TRBJ2-1 | NA | TRBV28 | CASSMRQGWSDEQFF | TGTGCCAGCAGTATGAGACAGGGATGGAGTGATGAGCAGTTCTTC
TRBD2 | TRBJ2-7 | NA | TRBV7-2 | CASSPLGGGGYEQYF | TGTGCCAGCAGCCCCCTCGGGGGGGGAGGCTACGAGCAGTACTTC
NA | TRBJ2-1 | NA | TRBV6-1 | CASMSGNEQFF | TGTGCCAGCATGTCAGGGAATGAGCAGTTCTTC
TRBD1 | TRBJ1-5 | NA | TRBV14 | CATSAGGRQPQHF | TGTGCCACCAGTGCAGGGGGCCGGCAGCCCCAGCATTTT
NA | TRBJ1-6 | once | TRBV5-1 | CASSLAGQSNSPLHF | TGCGCCAGCAGCTTGGCGGGACAAAGCAATTCACCCCTCCACTTT
TRBD1 | TRBJ1-5 | once | TRBV6-6 | CASSLPGQGNQPQHF | TGTGCCAGCAGTCTCCCGGGACAGGGTAATCAGCCCCAGCATTTT
TRBD2 | TRBJ2-5 | NA | TRBV7-2 | CASSPGTRQETQYF | TGTGCCAGCAGCCCAGGGACTAGGCAAGAGACCCAGTACTTC
TRBD2 | TRBJ2-1 | once | TRBV6-1 | CASSVTGRDGPGGNEQFF | TGTGCCAGCAGTGTTACCGGACGAGACGGGCCGGGGGGCAATGAGCAGTTCTTC
NA | TRBJ2-7 | NA | TRBV13 | CASSLPGVGYEQYF | TGTGCCAGCAGCCTCCCGGGTGTAGGATACGAGCAGTACTTC
NA | TRBJ2-7 | NA | TRBV7-2 | CASSLDPVREQYF | TGTGCCAGCAGCTTAGATCCCGTCCGCGAGCAGTACTTC
NA | TRBJ2-5 | NA | TRBV7-2 | CASSLKRGETQYF | TGTGCCAGCAGCTTGAAAAGGGGAGAGACCCAGTACTTC
NA | TRBJ1-1 | NA | TRBV21-1 | CASRGTGENMNTEAFF | TGTGCCAGCAGGGGGACAGGGGAAAATATGAACACTGAAGCTTTCTTT
NA | TRBJ1-1 | NA | TRBV18 | CASSPPSGSPPEAFF | TGTGCCAGCTCACCACCGTCCGGGTCCCCCCCCGAAGCTTTCTTT
TRBD2 | TRBJ2-2 | NA | TRBV7-8 | CASSLVGGSGRTGELFF | TGTGCCAGCAGCTTAGTAGGCGGTAGCGGGAGGACCGGGGAGCTGTTTTTT
NA | TRBJ1-1 | NA | TRBV7-6 | CASSPMTLNTEAFF | TGTGCCAGCAGCCCCATGACACTTAACACTGAAGCTTTCTTT
NA | TRBJ2-7 | NA | TRBV15 | CATSRDPGAPYEQYF | TGTGCCACCAGCAGAGACCCAGGGGCGCCCTACGAGCAGTACTTC
NA | TRBJ1-1 | NA | TRBV30 | CAWTNRADSEAFF | TGTGCCTGGACGAACAGGGCTGACTCGGAAGCTTTCTTT
TRBD1 | TRBJ1-6 | NA | TRBV14 | CASSQDWTGDNSPLHF | TGTGCCAGCAGCCAGGACTGGACAGGGGATAATTCACCCCTCCACTTT
NA | TRBJ1-3 | NA | TRBV28 | CASSLRLGSRTGNTIYF | TGTGCCAGCAGTTTACGACTTGGGTCACGGACTGGAAACACCATATATTTT
TRBD1 | TRBJ1-3 | NA | TRBV6-1 | CASRTGASGNTIYF | TGTGCCAGCAGGACAGGGGCCTCTGGAAACACCATATATTTT
TRBD1 | TRBJ1-2 | NA | TRBV18 | CASSPGQVLALRDYGYTF | TGTGCCAGCTCACCGGGACAGGTGTTGGCTTTAAGGGACTATGGCTACACCTTC
TRBD1 | TRBJ2-7 | NA | TRBV5-1 | CASSRDRPTYEQYF | TGCGCCAGCAGCAGGGACAGGCCAACCTACGAGCAGTACTTC
NA | TRBJ2-7 | NA | TRBV7-9 | CASSLWGRSSYEQYF | TGTGCCAGCAGCTTATGGGGGCGGAGCTCCTACGAGCAGTACTTC
NA | TRBJ2-7 | NA | TRBV7-3 | CASSSQGYEQYF | TGTGCCAGCAGTTCACAGGGATACGAGCAGTACTTC
NA | TRBJ2-3 | NA | TRBV7-9 | CASSLGPGTDTQYF | TGTGCCAGCAGCTTGGGCCCGGGCACAGATACGCAGTATTTT
TRBD1 | TRBJ1-2 | NA | TRBV9 | CASSLGGGASHGYTF | TGTGCCAGCAGCCTTGGAGGGGGCGCGTCCCATGGCTACACCTTC
NA | TRBJ2-7 | NA | TRBV10-3 | CAISESGGDSYEQYF | TGTGCCATCAGTGAGTCTGGGGGCGACTCCTACGAGCAGTACTTC
TRBD2 | TRBJ2-3 | once | TRBV4-3 | CASSRTSGTDTQYF | TGCGCCAGCAGCCGGACTAGCGGCACAGATACGCAGTATTTT
NA | TRBJ2-1 | NA | TRBV7-2 | CASSPTPGWNEQFF | TGTGCCAGCAGCCCAACGCCCGGGTGGAATGAGCAGTTCTTC
NA | TRBJ1-1 | once | TRBV6-5 | CASTPLGVHTEAFF | TGTGCCAGCACCCCTCTCGGGGTTCACACTGAAGCTTTCTTT